These T cell receptor beta chains were read from a single sample in a study of control samples from healthy donors and cancer patients. This table comes from immunoSEQ multiplex PCR, and its TCRdb copy is limited to in-frame clones, with some not included. The sample includes 350,000 to 450,000 clones, approximately 92% of them seen just once. Sequencing was done on a sample of PBMCs. The receptors here all came from a man aged 35 to 55 with head and neck cancer. The CDR3 runs from the conserved cysteine through the conserved F or W. The D gene is left open where the match is weak. Not all rows give a size; the values are once, few, many and, for expanded clones, a class.

len	abundance	v_gene	j_gene	d_gene	CDR3aa	CDR3nt
15	few	TRBV6-5	TRBJ2-5	TRBD2	CASSPGTSGQETQYF	TGTGCCAGCAGTCCTGGGACTAGCGGGCAAGAGACCCAGTACTTC
18	NA	TRBV7-2	TRBJ1-2	TRBD1	CASSLLNLGQAGIYGYTF	TGTGCCAGCAGCTTATTAAATTTGGGACAGGCTGGGATTTATGGCTACACCTTC
13	few	TRBV30	TRBJ1-2	NA	CAWSSGDNYGYTF	TGTGCCTGGAGTTCTGGGGATAACTATGGCTACACCTTC
14	NA	TRBV19	TRBJ1-4	TRBD1	CASSQTGGDEKLFF	TGTGCCAGTAGTCAGACAGGGGGCGATGAAAAACTGTTTTTT
14	NA	TRBV7-6	TRBJ1-4	NA	CASSFGTGGEKLFF	TGTGCCAGCAGCTTCGGGACGGGAGGTGAAAAACTGTTTTTT
17	NA	TRBV30	TRBJ2-3	TRBD2	CAWNNQRTSGSADTQYF	TGTGCCTGGAACAACCAAAGGACTAGCGGTTCCGCAGATACGCAGTATTTT
15	NA	TRBV5-5	TRBJ2-2	TRBD2	CASSLIVLAGGELFF	TGTGCCAGCAGCTTGATTGTACTAGCGGGAGGAGAGCTGTTTTTT
13	NA	TRBV5-1	TRBJ2-5	NA	CASSAGLQETQYF	TGCGCCAGCAGCGCAGGACTACAAGAGACCCAGTACTTC
16	NA	TRBV30	TRBJ2-4	TRBD1	CAWSDPAGTGKNIQYF	TGTGCCTGGAGTGACCCAGCCGGGACAGGGAAAAACATTCAGTACTTC
11	NA	TRBV7-2	TRBJ2-3	NA	CASSPLPGQYF	TGTGCCAGCAGCCCCTTGCCAGGGCAGTATTTT
11	NA	TRBV6-1	TRBJ2-1	NA	CASSLDNEQFF	TGTGCCAGCAGTTTGGACAATGAGCAGTTCTTC
16	NA	TRBV11-3	TRBJ2-3	NA	CASSLGADGHTDTQYF	TGTGCCAGCAGCTTAGGGGCAGATGGACACACAGATACGCAGTATTTT
13	once	TRBV7-9	TRBJ1-2	NA	CASSFKGGDGYTF	TGTGCCAGCAGCTTCAAGGGGGGAGACGGCTACACCTTC
15	large	TRBV18	TRBJ1-6	NA	CASSPTGSRNSPLHF	TGTGCCAGCTCGCCCACAGGGAGTAGGAATTCACCCCTCCACTTT
14	NA	TRBV6-1	TRBJ2-5	NA	CASSDAGTQETQYF	TGTGCCAGCAGTGATGCTGGTACCCAAGAGACCCAGTACTTC
12	NA	TRBV9	TRBJ2-1	NA	CASSVVYNEQFF	TGTGCCAGCAGCGTAGTGTACAATGAGCAGTTCTTC
14	few	TRBV7-2	TRBJ1-2	NA	CASSLAFRRDGVTF	TGTGCCAGCAGCTTAGCTTTCAGACGAGATGGGGTTACCTTC
16	NA	TRBV7-9	TRBJ2-7	NA	CASSLWSGYKAYEQYF	TGTGCCAGCAGCTTATGGTCAGGGTACAAGGCCTACGAGCAGTACTTC
17	NA	TRBV19	TRBJ2-6	NA	CASSTKVVGAGANVLTF	TGTGCCAGTAGTACCAAGGTCGTGGGTGCTGGGGCCAACGTCCTGACTTTC
15	NA	TRBV20-1	TRBJ1-3	TRBD1	CSASSSGQAGNTIYF	TGCAGTGCTAGTTCTTCGGGACAGGCTGGAAACACCATATATTTT
18	once	TRBV7-8	TRBJ2-3	TRBD2	CASSVRASAGGPVDTQYF	TGTGCCAGCAGCGTGAGGGCCTCTGCGGGAGGGCCGGTAGATACGCAGTATTTT
16	NA	TRBV9	TRBJ2-2	TRBD1	CASSAPRGQGPGELFF	TGTGCCAGCAGCGCTCCTCGGGGACAGGGACCCGGGGAGCTGTTTTTT
14	few	TRBV18	TRBJ2-2	NA	CASSPGQNTGELFF	TGTGCCAGCTCACCGGGTCAAAACACCGGGGAGCTGTTTTTT
15	NA	TRBV6-2/TRBV6-3	TRBJ1-2	NA	CASSYGGISNYGYTF	TGTGCCAGCAGTTACGGAGGGATATCCAACTATGGCTACACCTTC
13	NA	TRBV20-1	TRBJ1-1	NA	CSASQDGNTEAFF	TGCAGTGCTAGTCAAGACGGGAACACTGAAGCTTTCTTT
14	NA	TRBV19	TRBJ2-6	NA	CASSWTAGANVLTF	TGTGCCAGTAGTTGGACAGCTGGGGCCAACGTCCTGACTTTC
15	once	TRBV28	TRBJ1-5	NA	CASIGKIYSNQPQHF	TGTGCCAGCATCGGGAAGATTTATAGCAATCAGCCCCAGCATTTT
18	NA	TRBV19	TRBJ2-5	TRBD1	CASSRWTAMDRGRETQYF	TGTGCCAGTAGTAGATGGACCGCCATGGACAGGGGTAGAGAGACCCAGTACTTC
15	NA	TRBV5-4	TRBJ1-2	NA	CASSTDSPRGYGYTF	TGTGCCAGCAGCACTGACAGCCCTCGGGGCTATGGCTACACCTTC
14	few	TRBV2	TRBJ2-7	NA	CASSSVIYSYEQYF	TGTGCCAGCTCTAGCGTGATTTACTCCTACGAGCAGTACTTC
15	NA	TRBV5-4	TRBJ1-4	NA	CASSLGRGRGEKLFF	TGTGCCAGCAGCTTGGGAAGAGGGAGGGGTGAAAAACTGTTTTTT
16	NA	TRBV4-3	TRBJ1-2	TRBD1	CASSQIPGTGNYGYTF	TGCGCCAGCAGCCAAATCCCCGGGACAGGGAACTATGGCTACACCTTC
14	NA	TRBV4-1	TRBJ2-7	NA	CASSPDSDGYEQYF	TGCGCCAGCAGCCCGGACTCCGATGGCTACGAGCAGTACTTC
16	NA	TRBV24-1	TRBJ1-5	NA	CATSDFAPGIDQPQHF	TGTGCCACCAGTGATTTTGCACCAGGGATAGACCAGCCCCAGCATTTT
17	NA	TRBV3-1/TRBV3-2	TRBJ1-4	TRBD1	CASSPGGSATTNEKLFF	TGTGCCAGCAGCCCAGGGGGGTCCGCGACAACTAATGAAAAACTGTTTTTT
16	NA	TRBV5-6	TRBJ2-7	TRBD2	CASSRRLAGVLPEQYF	TGTGCCAGCAGCAGACGGCTAGCGGGAGTTTTACCCGAGCAGTACTTC
15	NA	TRBV6-5	TRBJ2-3	NA	CASSYSPGDTDTQYF	TGTGCCAGCAGTTACTCTCCCGGGGACACAGATACGCAGTATTTT
16	NA	TRBV6-1	TRBJ2-6	TRBD2	CASSEASGAGANVLTF	TGTGCCAGCAGTGAGGCTAGCGGGGCTGGGGCCAACGTCCTGACTTTC
17	NA	TRBV21-1	TRBJ1-6	NA	CASSKEWTGAHNSPLHF	TGTGCCAGCAGCAAAGAGTGGACAGGGGCGCATAATTCACCCCTCCACTTT
16	NA	TRBV5-4	TRBJ2-2	NA	CASSPENPGVTGELFF	TGTGCCAGCAGCCCGGAAAACCCAGGGGTCACCGGGGAGCTGTTTTTT
16	NA	TRBV5-4	TRBJ2-7	NA	CASSPPHRERSYEQYF	TGTGCCAGCAGCCCCCCCCACCGGGAGAGGTCCTACGAGCAGTACTTC
14	NA	TRBV16	TRBJ2-7	NA	CASSQSGLDSGQYF	TGTGCCAGCAGCCAATCTGGTTTGGACAGTGGGCAGTACTTC
14	NA	TRBV9	TRBJ1-1	NA	CASSVEAGNTEAFF	TGTGCCAGCAGCGTAGAGGCAGGGAACACTGAAGCTTTCTTT
20	NA	TRBV5-1	TRBJ2-3	TRBD1	CASSSAGTGGLAAGTDTQYF	TGCGCCAGCAGCTCCGCCGGGACAGGGGGTTTAGCGGCAGGCACAGATACGCAGTATTTT
15	NA	TRBV5-4	TRBJ2-3	NA	CASSLDPARADTQYF	TGTGCCAGCAGCTTGGATCCGGCCAGGGCAGATACGCAGTATTTT